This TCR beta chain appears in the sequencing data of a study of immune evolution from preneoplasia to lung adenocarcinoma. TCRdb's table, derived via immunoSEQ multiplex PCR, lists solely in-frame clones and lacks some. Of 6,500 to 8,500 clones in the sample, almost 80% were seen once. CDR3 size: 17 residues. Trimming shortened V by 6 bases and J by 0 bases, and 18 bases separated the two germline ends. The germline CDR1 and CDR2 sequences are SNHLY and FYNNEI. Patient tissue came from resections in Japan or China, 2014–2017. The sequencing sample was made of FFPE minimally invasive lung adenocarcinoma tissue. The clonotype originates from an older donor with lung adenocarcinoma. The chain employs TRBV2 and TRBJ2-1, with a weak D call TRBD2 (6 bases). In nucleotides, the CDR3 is TGTGCCAGCAGGGACTCAGCGGGCACGAGCTCCTACAATGAGCAGTTCTTC. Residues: CASRDSAGTSSYNEQFF.